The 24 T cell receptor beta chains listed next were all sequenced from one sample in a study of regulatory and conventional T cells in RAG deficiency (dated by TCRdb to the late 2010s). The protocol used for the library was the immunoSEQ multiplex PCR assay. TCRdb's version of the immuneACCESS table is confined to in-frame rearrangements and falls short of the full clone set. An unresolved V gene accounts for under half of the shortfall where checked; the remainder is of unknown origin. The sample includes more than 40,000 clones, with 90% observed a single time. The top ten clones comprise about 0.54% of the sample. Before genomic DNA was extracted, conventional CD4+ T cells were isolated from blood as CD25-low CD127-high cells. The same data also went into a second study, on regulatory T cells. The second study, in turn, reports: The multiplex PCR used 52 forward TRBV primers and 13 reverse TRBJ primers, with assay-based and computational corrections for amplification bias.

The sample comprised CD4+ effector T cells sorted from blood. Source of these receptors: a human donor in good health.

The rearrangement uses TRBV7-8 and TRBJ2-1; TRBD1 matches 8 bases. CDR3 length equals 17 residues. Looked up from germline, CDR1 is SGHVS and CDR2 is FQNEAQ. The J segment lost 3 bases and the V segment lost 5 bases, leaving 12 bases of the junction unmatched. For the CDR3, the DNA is TGTGCCAGCAGCCACCGCGGGATGGACAGGGACTACAATGAGCAGTTCTTC. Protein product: CASSHRGMDRDYNEQFF.

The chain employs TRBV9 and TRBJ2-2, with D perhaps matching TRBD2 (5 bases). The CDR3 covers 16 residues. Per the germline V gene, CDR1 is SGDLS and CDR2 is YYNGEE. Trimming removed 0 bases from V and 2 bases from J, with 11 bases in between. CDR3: CASSVGPAANTGELFF. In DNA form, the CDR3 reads TGTGCCAGCAGCGTAGGCCCAGCGGCCAACACCGGGGAGCTGTTTTTT.

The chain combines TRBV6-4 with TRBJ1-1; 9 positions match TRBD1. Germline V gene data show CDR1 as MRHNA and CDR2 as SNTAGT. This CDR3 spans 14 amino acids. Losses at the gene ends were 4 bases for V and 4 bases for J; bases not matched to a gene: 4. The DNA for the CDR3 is TGTGCCAGCAGTGCGACAGGGGGGGGCACTGAAGCTTTCTTT. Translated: CASSATGGGTEAFF.

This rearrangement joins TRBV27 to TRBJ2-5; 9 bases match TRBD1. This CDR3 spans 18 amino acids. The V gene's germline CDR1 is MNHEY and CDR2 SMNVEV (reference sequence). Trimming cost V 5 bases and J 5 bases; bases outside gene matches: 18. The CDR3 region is CASSPMALLRDRVETQYF. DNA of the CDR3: TGTGCCAGCAGTCCGATGGCCCTACTCCGGGACAGGGTCGAGACCCAGTACTTC.

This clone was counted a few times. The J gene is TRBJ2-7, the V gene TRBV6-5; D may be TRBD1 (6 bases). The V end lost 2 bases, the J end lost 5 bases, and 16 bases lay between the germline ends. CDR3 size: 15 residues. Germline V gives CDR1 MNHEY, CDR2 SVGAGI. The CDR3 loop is CASSYSDRKGNEQYF. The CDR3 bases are TGTGCCAGCAGTTACAGCGACAGGAAAGGGAACGAGCAGTACTTC.

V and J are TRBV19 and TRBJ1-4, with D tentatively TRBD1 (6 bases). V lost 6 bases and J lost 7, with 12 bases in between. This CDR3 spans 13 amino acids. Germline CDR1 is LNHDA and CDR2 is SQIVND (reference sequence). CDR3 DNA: TGTGCCAGTAGCTGGGGGGCAGGTGAAAAACTGTTTTTT. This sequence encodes CASSWGAGEKLFF.

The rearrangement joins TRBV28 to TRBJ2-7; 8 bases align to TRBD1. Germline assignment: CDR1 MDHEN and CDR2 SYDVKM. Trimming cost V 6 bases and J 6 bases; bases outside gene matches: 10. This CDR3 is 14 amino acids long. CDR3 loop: CASSYGTGGGEQYF. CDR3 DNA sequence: TGTGCCAGCAGCTACGGGACAGGAGGAGGCGAGCAGTACTTC.

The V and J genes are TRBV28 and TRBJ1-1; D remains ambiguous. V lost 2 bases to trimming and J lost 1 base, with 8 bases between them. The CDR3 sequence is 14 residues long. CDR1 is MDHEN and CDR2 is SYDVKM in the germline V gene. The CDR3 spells CASSLPHRNTEAFF. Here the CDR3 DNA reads TGTGCCAGCAGTTTACCCCACAGGAACACTGAAGCTTTCTTT.

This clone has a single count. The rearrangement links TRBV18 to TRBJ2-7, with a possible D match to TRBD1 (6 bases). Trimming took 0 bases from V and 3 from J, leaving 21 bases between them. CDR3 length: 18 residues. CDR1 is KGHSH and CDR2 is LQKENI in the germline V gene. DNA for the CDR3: TGTGCCAGCTCACCACCAATTGACCGGGACATTTCCATCTACGAGCAGTACTTC. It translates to CASSPPIDRDISIYEQYF.

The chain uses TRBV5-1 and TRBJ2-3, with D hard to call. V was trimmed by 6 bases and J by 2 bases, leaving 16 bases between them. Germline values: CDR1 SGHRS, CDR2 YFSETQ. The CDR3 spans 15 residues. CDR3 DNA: TGCGCCAGCAACCCCTCCCCTAATCCCACAGATACGCAGTATTTT. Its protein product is CASNPSPNPTDTQYF.

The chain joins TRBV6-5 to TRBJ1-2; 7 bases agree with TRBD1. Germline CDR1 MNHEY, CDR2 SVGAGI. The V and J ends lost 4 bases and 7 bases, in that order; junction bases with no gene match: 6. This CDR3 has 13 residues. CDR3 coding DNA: TGTGCCAGCAGTTTCTCACGGACAGGTGGCTACACCTTC. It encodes CASSFSRTGGYTF.

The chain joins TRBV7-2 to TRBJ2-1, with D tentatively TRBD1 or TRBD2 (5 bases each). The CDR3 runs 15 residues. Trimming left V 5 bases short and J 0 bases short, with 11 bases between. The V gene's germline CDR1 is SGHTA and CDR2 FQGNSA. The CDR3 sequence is CASSRGTYSYNEQFF. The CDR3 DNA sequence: TGTGCCAGCAGCCGTGGGACCTACTCCTACAATGAGCAGTTCTTC.

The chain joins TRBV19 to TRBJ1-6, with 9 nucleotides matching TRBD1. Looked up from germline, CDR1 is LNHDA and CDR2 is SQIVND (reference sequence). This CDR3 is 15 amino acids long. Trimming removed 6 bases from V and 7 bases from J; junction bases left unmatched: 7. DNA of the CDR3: TGTGCCAGTAGACCCCAGGACAGGGGCAATTCACCCCTCCACTTT. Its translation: CASRPQDRGNSPLHF.

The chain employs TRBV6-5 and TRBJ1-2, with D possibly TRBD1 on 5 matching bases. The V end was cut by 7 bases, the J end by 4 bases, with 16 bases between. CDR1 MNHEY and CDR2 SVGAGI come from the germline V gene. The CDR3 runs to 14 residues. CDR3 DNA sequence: TGTGCCAGCACTCAGGGCCCAGGTAGCTATGGCTACACCTTC. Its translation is CASTQGPGSYGYTF.

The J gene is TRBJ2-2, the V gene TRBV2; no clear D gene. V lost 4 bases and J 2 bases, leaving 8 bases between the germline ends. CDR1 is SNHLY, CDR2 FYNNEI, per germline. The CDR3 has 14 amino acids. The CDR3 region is CASSGTFNTGELFF. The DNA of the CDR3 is TGTGCCAGCAGTGGGACCTTCAACACCGGGGAGCTGTTTTTT.

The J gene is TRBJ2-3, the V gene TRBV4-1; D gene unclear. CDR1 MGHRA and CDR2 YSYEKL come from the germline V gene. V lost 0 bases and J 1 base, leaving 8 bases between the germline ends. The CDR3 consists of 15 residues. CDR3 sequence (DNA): TGCGCCAGCAGCCAAGAAGCTCTCGGCACAGATACGCAGTATTTT. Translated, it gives CASSQEALGTDTQYF.

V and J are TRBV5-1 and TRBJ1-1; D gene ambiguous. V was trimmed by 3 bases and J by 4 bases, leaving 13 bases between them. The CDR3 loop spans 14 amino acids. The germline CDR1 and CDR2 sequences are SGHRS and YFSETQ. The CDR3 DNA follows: TGCGCCAGCAGCTCGAACAGCCGGGCCACTGAAGCTTTCTTT. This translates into CASSSNSRATEAFF.

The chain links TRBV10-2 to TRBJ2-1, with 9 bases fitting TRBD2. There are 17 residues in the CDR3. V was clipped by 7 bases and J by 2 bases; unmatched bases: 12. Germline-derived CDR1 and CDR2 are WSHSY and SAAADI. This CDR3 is CASTETGTSRAYNEQFF. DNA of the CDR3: TGCGCCAGCACCGAGACCGGGACTAGCCGCGCCTACAATGAGCAGTTCTTC.

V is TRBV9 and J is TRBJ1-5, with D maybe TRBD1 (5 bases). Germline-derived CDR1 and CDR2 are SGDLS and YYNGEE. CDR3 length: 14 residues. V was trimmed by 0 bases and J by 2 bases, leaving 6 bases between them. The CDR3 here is CASSVGGGNQPQHF. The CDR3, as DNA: TGTGCCAGCAGCGTAGGGGGGGGCAATCAGCCCCAGCATTTT. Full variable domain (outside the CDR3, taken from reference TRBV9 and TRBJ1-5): DSGVTQTPKHLITATGQRVTLRCSPRSGDLSVYWYQQSLDQGLQFLIQYYNGEERAKGNILERFSAQQFPDLHSELNLSSLELGDSALYFCASSVGGGNQPQHFGDGTRLSIL.

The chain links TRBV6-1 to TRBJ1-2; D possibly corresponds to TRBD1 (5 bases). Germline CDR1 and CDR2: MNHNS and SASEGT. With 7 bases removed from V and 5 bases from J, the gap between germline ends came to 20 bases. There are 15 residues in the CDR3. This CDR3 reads CASKKGPQGEYGYTF. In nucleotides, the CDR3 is TGTGCCAGCAAAAAGGGACCGCAGGGAGAATATGGCTACACCTTC.

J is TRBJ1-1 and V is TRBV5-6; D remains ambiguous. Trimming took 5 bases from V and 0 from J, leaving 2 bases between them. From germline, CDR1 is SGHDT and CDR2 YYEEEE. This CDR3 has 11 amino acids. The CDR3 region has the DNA TGTGCCAGCAGTCTGAACACTGAAGCTTTCTTT. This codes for CASSLNTEAFF.

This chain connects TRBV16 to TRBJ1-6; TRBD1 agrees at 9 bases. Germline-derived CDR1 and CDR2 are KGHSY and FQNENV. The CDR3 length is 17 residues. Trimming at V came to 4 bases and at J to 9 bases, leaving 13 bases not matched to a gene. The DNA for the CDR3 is TGTGCCAGCAGCCGAACGTGGGGACAGGGAATCGGTTCACCCCTCCACTTT. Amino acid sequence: CASSRTWGQGIGSPLHF.

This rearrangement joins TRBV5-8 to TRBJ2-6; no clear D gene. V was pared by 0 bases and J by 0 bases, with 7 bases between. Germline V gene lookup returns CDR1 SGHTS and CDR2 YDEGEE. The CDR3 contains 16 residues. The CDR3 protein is CASSLAFLSGANVLTF. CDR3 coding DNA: TGTGCCAGCAGCTTGGCTTTTCTCTCTGGGGCCAACGTCCTGACTTTC.

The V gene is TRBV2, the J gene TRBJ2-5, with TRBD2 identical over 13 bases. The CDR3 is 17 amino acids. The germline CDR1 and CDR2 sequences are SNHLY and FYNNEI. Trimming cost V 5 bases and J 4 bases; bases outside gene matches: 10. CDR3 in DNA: TGTGCCAGCAGTAGAACTAGCGGGGGGGCTTATGGAGAGACCCAGTACTTC. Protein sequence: CASSRTSGGAYGETQYF.